This T cell receptor beta chain was found in a study of beta chain features in type 1 diabetes. Sorting based on CD45RO/CCR7/CD25/CD127/CD95/CD27 separated CD4+ naive, central memory, regulatory and stem cell-like memory cells. V trimming: 6 bases; J trimming: 0 bases; junction bases outside the gene matches: 6. The CDR3 is 15 amino acids. Germline CDR1 and CDR2: SQVTM and ANQGSEA. Findings of the study overall: TCRB CDR3 length was moderately but significantly reduced in all four CD4+ subsets of Type 1 diabetes patients.

The study reverse transcribed the entire isolated RNA, so it sequenced expressed TCRB transcripts. About 3.57 million reads were obtained on average from naive, central memory and regulatory T cell samples. Libraries were prepared by immunoSEQ multiplex PCR; TCRdb keeps only in-frame clonotypes and omits some of them. The repertoire holds 240,000 or so clones, with roughly 70% as singletons. With regard to this clone: The antigen remains unidentified.

The sequencing input was naive CD4+ T cells from blood. This sequence was found in a young man in good health. J is TRBJ2-2 and V is TRBV29-1, with 8 bases aligning to TRBD2. Here the CDR3 DNA reads TGCAGCGTAGCCTATAGCGGGGCGAACACCGGGGAGCTGTTTTTT. This encodes CSVAYSGANTGELFF.